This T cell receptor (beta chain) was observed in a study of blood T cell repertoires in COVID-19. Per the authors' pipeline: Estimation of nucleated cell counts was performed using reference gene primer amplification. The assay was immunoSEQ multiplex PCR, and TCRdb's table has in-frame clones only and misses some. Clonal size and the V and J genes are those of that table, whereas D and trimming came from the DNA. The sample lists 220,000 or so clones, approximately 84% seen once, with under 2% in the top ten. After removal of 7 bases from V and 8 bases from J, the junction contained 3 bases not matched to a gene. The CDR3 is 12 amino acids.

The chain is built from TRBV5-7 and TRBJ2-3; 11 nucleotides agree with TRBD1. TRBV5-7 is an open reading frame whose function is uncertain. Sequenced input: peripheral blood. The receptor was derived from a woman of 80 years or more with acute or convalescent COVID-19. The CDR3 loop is CASGGQGATQYF. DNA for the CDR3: TGTGCCAGCGGAGGACAGGGGGCTACGCAGTATTTT.